This T cell receptor (beta chain) stems from a study of shared clonotypes between healthy human individuals. A note on this clone: As yet, its antigen is unknown.

TCRdb's table, derived via immunoSEQ multiplex PCR, lists solely in-frame clones and lacks some. Here the sample spans approximately 2.5 million clones, roughly 92% being singletons. Study conclusions and caveats: A small donor pool kept down the genetic and exposure-history diversity that was represented.

This CDR3 comprises 15 residues. CDR1 MNHNY and CDR2 SVGAGI come from the germline V gene (reference sequence). The J segment lost 3 bases and the V segment lost 4 bases, leaving 1 base of the junction unmatched. The receptor's source is a man aged 18 to 29 in good health. The sequenced material came from naive CD4+ T cells sorted from blood. Subset specified: CD45RA+ positively selected. V usage is TRBV6-6 and J usage is TRBJ2-1, with 12 bases lining up with TRBD2. Here the CDR3 reads CASSSTSGGYNEQFF. CDR3 bases: TGTGCCAGCAGTTCGACTAGCGGGGGCTACAATGAGCAGTTCTTC.